Below, 7 T cell receptor beta chains from the same sample are listed, as sequenced in a study of blood T cell repertoires in COVID-19. Some clones are missing from TCRdb's copy, which holds only in-frame ones; the method was immunoSEQ multiplex PCR. Of 200,000 to 250,000 clones listed, roughly 87% were seen once; the top ten hold approximately 10%. The sample comprised PBMCs or T cells enriched from blood (not recorded which). Receptors were obtained from a man aged 18 to 29 with acute COVID-19.

The V gene is TRBV7-9, the J gene TRBJ2-7; 11 bases agree with TRBD2. In germline, CDR1 is SEHNR, CDR2 FQNEAQ (reference sequence). This CDR3 has 16 residues. V shed 4 bases and J 2 bases; nucleotides not matched to a gene: 7. The CDR3 here is CASSSPGLADTYEQYF. CDR3 DNA: TGTGCCAGCAGCTCGCCGGGACTAGCGGATACCTACGAGCAGTACTTC.

The chain carries TRBV12-5 and TRBJ2-7; no clear D. The V gene lost 0 bases and the J gene lost 2 bases, with 11 bases spanning the gap. Germline CDR1 and CDR2: LGHNT and FRNRAP. This CDR3 is built from 15 residues. The CDR3 region is CASGLVLGSPYEQYF. The CDR3 DNA follows: TGTGCTAGTGGTTTGGTACTGGGCAGCCCCTACGAGCAGTACTTC. The full variable domain, with the rest looked up from reference TRBV12-5 and TRBJ2-7, is DARVTQTPRHKVTEMGQEVTMRCQPILGHNTVFWYRQTMMQGLELLAYFRNRAPLDDSGMPKDRFSAEMPDATLATLKIQPSEPRDSAVYFCASGLVLGSPYEQYFGPGTRLTVT.

The chain uses TRBV5-6 and TRBJ2-7, with a tentative D call TRBD1 (6 bases). This CDR3 contains 14 residues. Germline values: CDR1 SGHDT, CDR2 YYEEEE. Trimming shortened V by 4 bases and J by 4 bases, and 15 bases separated the two germline ends. The DNA for the CDR3 is TGTGCCAGCAGCCCCGCCCTCACAGGGTACGAGCAGTACTTC. It is translated as CASSPALTGYEQYF.

The chain is built from TRBV6-5 and TRBJ2-3; perhaps TRBD1 as D (6 bases). Germline CDR1 MNHEY, CDR2 SVGAGI. Trimming removed 6 bases from V and 6 bases from J, with 19 bases in between. The CDR3 covers 15 residues. CDR3 residues: CASSQTPTGLDTQYF. CDR3 nucleotide sequence: TGTGCCAGCAGCCAAACCCCTACAGGGCTCGATACGCAGTATTTT.

DNA for the CDR3: TGCGCCAGCAGCCCGACAGGGGTTGATAATTCACCCCTCCACTTT. Protein sequence: CASSPTGVDNSPLHF. The rearrangement joins TRBV4-1 to TRBJ1-6, with 8 bases that match TRBD1. The CDR3 totals 15 residues. CDR1 and CDR2 (germline): MGHRA, YSYEKL. J was trimmed by 5 bases and V by 4 bases; bases with no gene match: 4.

This clone was seen once. This sequence joins TRBV14 and TRBJ1-1; D remains unclear. Trimming removed 1 base at V and 6 bases at J, with 9 bases between. The CDR3 spans 13 residues. Germline loops: CDR1 SGHDN, CDR2 FVKESK. The CDR3 loop reads CASSQGGGSEAFF. CDR3 in DNA: TGTGCCAGCAGCCAAGGGGGAGGTTCTGAAGCTTTCTTT.

A few counts support this clone. V gene TRBV24-1 combines with J gene TRBJ2-2; D is perhaps TRBD1 (5 bases). Trimming took off 1 base at V and 1 base at J, with 9 bases between the two ends. Germline CDR1 is KGHDR and CDR2 is SFDVKD. CDR3 size: 16 residues. CDR3 sequence: CATSDFSRENTGELFF. The CDR3 DNA sequence: TGTGCCACCAGTGATTTCAGCAGGGAGAACACCGGGGAGCTGTTTTTT.